The source of this T cell receptor (beta chain) is a study of cytomegalovirus exposure and HLA in healthy donors. On the study more broadly: Of all 400 or so donors who were genotyped, 80% to 85% belonged to the Caucasian-associated ancestry cluster.

Study outcomes and limitations: Follow-up analysis seemed to connect common viral pathogens with several of the most significant clusters identified. There was a cluster of highly shared sequence variants that was likely a sequencing artifact.

Vbeta (60) and Jbeta (13) primers were used in the PCR. In the authors' methods: Per a later analysis, the number of unique TCR beta chains was about 80 million, of which some 10 million were shared. Assay used: immunoSEQ multiplex PCR; TCRdb lists only in-frame clones, some missing. V and J calls and clone size follow that table, whereas D and trimming were derived from the DNA. The sample contains about 160,000 clones, roughly four fifths of which appear only once. Germline V gene lookup returns CDR1 MNHEY and CDR2 SVGAGI. This CDR3 has 15 residues. V was pared by 2 bases and J by 6 bases, with 4 bases of the junction left unmatched. A few counts support this clone. What it binds is not known.

This clonotype was obtained from a female donor in good health and CMV-seronegative. The chain links TRBV6-5 to TRBJ2-1; 10 bases line up with TRBD2. Material: PBMCs. For the CDR3, the DNA is TGTGCCAGCAGTTACGCTAGCGGGAGACGCAATGAGCAGTTCTTC. It yields the protein CASSYASGRRNEQFF.